The 30 T cell receptor beta chains listed next were all sequenced from one sample in a study of blood T cell repertoires in COVID-19. Using immunoSEQ multiplex PCR, the repertoire was profiled, and TCRdb retains in-frame clones only, with some absent. The sample contains approximately 270,000 clones, about nine tenths of which appear only once. Sequencing was carried out using PBMCs or T cells enriched from blood (not recorded which). These receptors were collected from a man between 35 and 55 years old who had recovered from COVID-19.

The chain employs TRBV24-1 and TRBJ2-3, with TRBD1 matching 7 bases. In germline, CDR1 is KGHDR, CDR2 SFDVKD. V lost 7 bases and J lost 2; bases outside the gene matches: 5. The CDR3 has 14 residues. This chain's CDR3 is CATSPRGHTDTQYF. As DNA, the CDR3 is TGTGCCACCAGCCCGAGGGGGCACACAGATACGCAGTATTTT.

The V gene is TRBV9, the J gene TRBJ2-7; the match to TRBD1 covers 9 bases. Germline V gene lookup returns CDR1 SGDLS and CDR2 YYNGEE. V lost 0 bases to trimming and J lost 6 bases; unmatched junction nucleotides: 4. CDR3 size: 14 residues. The CDR3 coding sequence is TGTGCCAGCAGCGTAGGGGACAGGGCAAGCGAGCAGTACTTC. Amino acid sequence: CASSVGDRASEQYF. Combining the CDR3 with reference TRBV9 and TRBJ2-7 gives the whole variable domain DSGVTQTPKHLITATGQRVTLRCSPRSGDLSVYWYQQSLDQGLQFLIQYYNGEERAKGNILERFSAQQFPDLHSELNLSSLELGDSALYFCASSVGDRASEQYFGPGTRLTVT.

The J gene is TRBJ1-4, the V gene TRBV5-8; TRBD1 agrees at 9 bases. The CDR3 has 14 residues. V lost 3 bases and J lost 9; bases outside the gene matches: 6. Per the germline V gene, CDR1 is SGHTS and CDR2 is YDEGEE. In DNA, the CDR3 is TGTGCCAGCAGCTCTGGGACAGGGTGGCAAAAACTGTTTTTT. Its translation is CASSSGTGWQKLFF.

The J gene is TRBJ2-7, the V gene TRBV4-1; weak D call: TRBD1 (6 bases). The V end lost 4 bases, the J end lost 2 bases, and 15 bases lay between the germline ends. Germline V gene sequence: CDR1 MGHRA, CDR2 YSYEKL. The CDR3 length is 15 residues. The CDR3 sequence: CASSLLWDNPYEQYF. The CDR3 bases are TGCGCCAGCAGCCTACTTTGGGACAACCCCTACGAGCAGTACTTC.

This clone has ten or more counts. The chain joins TRBV6-5 to TRBJ1-1; no clear D. V shed 6 bases and J shed 5 bases, with 16 bases lying between them. The CDR3 spans 14 residues. CDR1 and CDR2 from the germline V gene are MNHEY and SVGAGI. In nucleotides, the CDR3 is TGTGCCAGCAGACTCCTCAGAGGGCGGACTGAAGCTTTCTTT. Protein sequence: CASRLLRGRTEAFF.

The chain carries TRBV2 and TRBJ2-3; TRBD2 matches at 7 bases. The CDR3 sequence is 13 residues long. V lost 8 bases to trimming and J lost 1 base; unmatched junction nucleotides: 3. Germline CDR1 is SNHLY and CDR2 is FYNNEI. CDR3 sequence reads: CASLGGGTDTQYF. The CDR3 DNA reads TGTGCCAGCCTGGGAGGGGGCACAGATACGCAGTATTTT. The full variable domain, its missing parts supplied by reference TRBV2 and TRBJ2-3, is EPEVTQTPSHQVTQMGQEVILRCVPISNHLYFYWYRQILGQKVEFLVSFYNNEISEKSEIFDDQFSVERPDGSNFTLKIRSTKLEDSAMYFCASLGGGTDTQYFGPGTRLTVL.

This clone was counted a single time. The chain joins TRBV6-5 to TRBJ1-2, with D unresolved. Trimming took off 9 bases at V and 2 bases at J, with 16 bases between the two ends. Germline V gene lookup returns CDR1 MNHEY and CDR2 SVGAGI. The CDR3 spans 14 residues. As DNA, the CDR3 is TGTGCCAGTGACCTAACCGGGAGGAACTATGGCTACACCTTC. Translating it yields CASDLTGRNYGYTF.

This chain links TRBV3-1 (or the pseudogene TRBV3-2) with TRBJ2-3, with a tentative D call TRBD2 (5 bases). CDR1 LGHDT and CDR2 YNNKEL come from the germline V gene (reference sequence). The CDR3 consists of 16 residues. Trimming stripped 4 bases from V and 2 bases from J, with 16 bases between. CDR3: CASSPLGGSFTDTQYF. In nucleotides, the CDR3 is TGTGCCAGCAGCCCCCTTGGCGGGTCCTTCACAGATACGCAGTATTTT.

The rearrangement links TRBV28 to TRBJ1-6; D is perhaps TRBD1 (6 bases). CDR1 and CDR2 from the germline V gene are MDHEN and SYDVKM. This CDR3 is 15 amino acids long. V was cut by 5 bases and J by 7 bases, with 15 bases left in between. Here the CDR3 DNA reads TGTGCCAGCAGTCCCGTGGACAGACTGAATTCACCCCTCCACTTT. It codes for CASSPVDRLNSPLHF.

The chain recombines TRBV6-5 with TRBJ2-7, with D maybe TRBD1 (5 bases). The V and J ends lost 6 bases and 3 bases respectively, with 9 bases between them. This CDR3 spans 12 amino acids. Looked up from germline, CDR1 is MNHEY and CDR2 is SVGAGI. The CDR3 coding sequence is TGTGCCAGCAGCCCCGGACACTACGAGCAGTACTTC. Amino acid sequence: CASSPGHYEQYF.

The V call is TRBV5-1, the J call TRBJ1-5, with TRBD1 matching 11 bases. Germline V gene sequence: CDR1 SGHRS, CDR2 YFSETQ. V lost 4 bases to trimming and J lost 2 bases; unmatched junction nucleotides: 2. The length of the CDR3 is 15 residues. The CDR3 loop is CASSQGQGGNQPQHF. CDR3 in DNA: TGCGCCAGCAGCCAGGGACAGGGGGGCAATCAGCCCCAGCATTTT. Looking up the rest from reference TRBV5-1 and TRBJ1-5 gives the full variable domain: KAGVTQTPRYLIKTRGQQVTLSCSPISGHRSVSWYQQTPGQGLQFLFEYFSETQRNKGNFPGRFSGRQFSNSRSEMNVSTLELGDSALYLCASSQGQGGNQPQHFGDGTRLSIL.

The V and J genes are TRBV12-2 and TRBJ2-7; whether TRBD2, the table's D call, matches the DNA was not checked. TRBV12-2 is listed as a pseudogene. This CDR3 region has 19 residues. This CDR3 reads CASRTRTSRGIEGSYEQYF. CDR3 sequence (DNA): TGTGCAAGTCGCACCCGGACTAGCAGAGGTATTGAAGGCTCCTACGAGCAGTACTTC.

This clone showed up just a few times. This chain connects TRBV19 to TRBJ1-2; D might be TRBD1 (6 bases). The CDR3 length is 13 residues. The germline V gene encodes CDR1 LNHDA and CDR2 SQIVND (reference sequence). V lost 7 bases to trimming and J lost 8 bases, with 17 bases between them. As DNA, the CDR3 is TGTGCCAGTAAAACAGGGTTCTCGGAGGGCTACACCTTC. This gives the protein CASKTGFSEGYTF.

The genes are TRBV5-1 and TRBJ2-1; TRBD2 agrees at 9 bases. V was pared by 4 bases and J by 9 bases, with 14 bases of the junction left unmatched. The length of the CDR3 is 16 residues. Per the germline V gene, CDR1 is SGHRS and CDR2 is YFSETQ. The CDR3, as DNA: TGCGCCAGCAGCCCTAGTGCGGGAGGGCCGCATTTTGAGCAGTTCTTC. It translates to CASSPSAGGPHFEQFF. Together with reference TRBV5-1 and TRBJ2-1, the CDR3 gives the full variable domain: KAGVTQTPRYLIKTRGQQVTLSCSPISGHRSVSWYQQTPGQGLQFLFEYFSETQRNKGNFPGRFSGRQFSNSRSEMNVSTLELGDSALYLCASSPSAGGPHFEQFFGPGTRLTVL.

The rearrangement joins TRBV10-2 to TRBJ1-6, with D tentatively TRBD1 (6 bases). The CDR3 has 16 residues. The V gene's germline CDR1 is WSHSY and CDR2 SAAADI. The V end lost 3 bases, the J end lost 4 bases, and 13 bases lay between the germline ends. The CDR3: CASSDEGVGYNSPLHF. In DNA form, the CDR3 reads TGCGCCAGCAGTGATGAGGGGGTGGGTTATAATTCACCCCTCCACTTT.

This sequence joins TRBV6-5 and TRBJ1-1; TRBD1 is a possible D gene (6 bases). There are 14 residues in the CDR3. CDR1 MNHEY and CDR2 SVGAGI come from the germline V gene. V was trimmed by 0 bases and J by 6 bases, leaving 11 bases between them. The CDR3 DNA is TGTGCCAGCAGTTACTCCCGACAGGTACCTGAAGCTTTCTTT. This encodes CASSYSRQVPEAFF.

The rearrangement uses TRBV12-3 or TRBV12-4 and TRBJ2-7; no reliable D call. V gave up 2 bases and J gave up 4 bases, with 9 bases separating them. There are 13 residues in the CDR3. CDR3 protein: CASSLINSYEQYF. The CDR3 DNA is TGTGCCAGCAGTTTAATTAACTCATACGAGCAGTACTTC.

The chain has TRBV6-5 and TRBJ2-5, with D tentatively TRBD1 (5 bases). CDR1 and CDR2 (germline): MNHEY, SVGAGI. The V end lost 2 bases, the J end lost 5 bases, and 18 bases lay between the germline ends. The CDR3 sequence is 16 residues long. In DNA form, the CDR3 reads TGTGCCAGCAGTTACCTTGGCGCAGGGTACTGGGAGACCCAGTACTTC. Encoded protein: CASSYLGAGYWETQYF.

V usage is TRBV14 and J usage is TRBJ2-1; possible D gene TRBD2, 5 bases. Trimming stripped 1 base from V and 0 bases from J, with 10 bases between. CDR3 length equals 16 residues. Germline lookup yields CDR1 SGHDN and CDR2 FVKESK. The CDR3 loop is CASSQVLGSSYNEQFF. For the CDR3, the DNA is TGTGCCAGCAGCCAAGTTTTGGGGAGCTCCTACAATGAGCAGTTCTTC.

The chain links TRBV2 to TRBJ2-1; a weak D match, TRBD2 (6 bases). V lost 10 bases, J lost 5 bases, and 18 bases lay in between. The germline V gene has CDR1 SNHLY and CDR2 FYNNEI. The CDR3 spans 14 residues. This CDR3 is CAIKGPLANNEQFF. CDR3 nucleotide sequence: TGTGCCATCAAGGGCCCTCTAGCGAACAATGAGCAGTTCTTC.

This clone came up once. The rearrangement uses TRBV9 and TRBJ2-7; TRBD2 aligns across 10 bases. The length of the CDR3 is 13 residues. V trimming: 4 bases; J trimming: 3 bases; junction bases outside the gene matches: 1. The germline V gene encodes CDR1 SGDLS and CDR2 YYNGEE. The CDR3, as DNA: TGTGCCAGCAGCAGGACTAGCGGCTACGAGCAGTACTTC. This translates into CASSRTSGYEQYF. Drawing the rest from reference TRBV9 and TRBJ2-7, the complete variable domain is DSGVTQTPKHLITATGQRVTLRCSPRSGDLSVYWYQQSLDQGLQFLIQYYNGEERAKGNILERFSAQQFPDLHSELNLSSLELGDSALYFCASSRTSGYEQYFGPGTRLTVT.

This clone has only one observation. This chain uses TRBV6-5 with TRBJ2-7, with TRBD2 matching over 7 bases. The CDR3 runs to 13 residues. With 7 bases clipped from V and 4 bases from J, the junction kept 7 bases outside the gene matches. CDR1 and CDR2 from the germline V gene are MNHEY and SVGAGI. This chain's CDR3 is CASIRLAPYEQYF. DNA for the CDR3: TGTGCCAGCATACGACTAGCCCCGTACGAGCAGTACTTC.

V gene TRBV7-3 combines with J gene TRBJ2-7; 8 bases match TRBD2. With V trimmed by 5 bases and J by 5 bases, 8 bases remained unmatched. The germline V gene encodes CDR1 SGHTA and CDR2 FQGTGA. The CDR3 is 14 amino acids. CDR3 nucleotides: TGTGCCAGCAGCCCATCGGGGGGGTCTAACGAGCAGTACTTC. This codes for CASSPSGGSNEQYF.

V is TRBV3-1 (or the pseudogene TRBV3-2) and J is TRBJ1-2, with D possibly being TRBD1 (5 bases). The CDR3 is made up of 14 amino acids. The V end was cut by 2 bases, the J end by 8 bases, with 15 bases between. Germline CDR1 LGHDT, CDR2 YNNKEL (reference sequence). CDR3 residues: CASSQKRDSGGYTF. Written as DNA, the CDR3 is TGTGCCAGCAGCCAAAAGCGGGACTCGGGGGGCTACACCTTC.

The chain joins TRBV11-2 to TRBJ1-1; D might be TRBD1 (6 bases). This CDR3 is built from 13 residues. The V gene lost 2 bases and the J gene lost 4 bases, with 8 bases spanning the gap. Germline CDR1 reads SGHAT; CDR2 reads FQNNGV. The CDR3 is CASSLYRATEAFF. CDR3 coding DNA: TGTGCCAGCAGCTTATACAGGGCCACTGAAGCTTTCTTT.

The chain carries TRBV7-6 and TRBJ1-5, with a tentative D call TRBD1 (5 bases). The V gene lost 5 bases and the J gene lost 0 bases, with 14 bases spanning the gap. The CDR3 is 16 residues long. From germline, CDR1 is SGHVS and CDR2 FNYEAQ. CDR3 residues: CASSRDGAYSNQPQHF. The CDR3 DNA reads TGTGCCAGCAGCCGTGATGGGGCGTATAGCAATCAGCCCCAGCATTTT. The variable domain in full, completed from reference TRBV7-6 and TRBJ1-5, reads GAGVSQSPRYKVTKRGQDVALRCDPISGHVSLYWYRQALGQGPEFLTYFNYEAQQDKSGLPNDRFSAERPEGSISTLTIQRTEQRDSAMYRCASSRDGAYSNQPQHFGDGTRLSIL.

The rearrangement joins TRBV3-1 (or the pseudogene TRBV3-2) to TRBJ2-3; 10 bases are shared with TRBD1. The V and J ends lost 4 bases and 6 bases, in that order; junction bases with no gene match: 7. This CDR3 comprises 15 residues. Germline V gene sequence: CDR1 LGHDT, CDR2 YNNKEL (reference sequence). The CDR3 region has the DNA TGTGCCAGCAGCCCCCGGGACAGGGGAAGGGATACGCAGTATTTT. Its translation is CASSPRDRGRDTQYF.

The count of this clone is one. This chain links TRBV3-1 (or the pseudogene TRBV3-2) with TRBJ1-2; D might be TRBD1 (5 bases). This CDR3 spans 16 amino acids. Trimming pared 1 base from V and 7 bases from J, leaving 19 bases between. The germline V gene has CDR1 LGHDT and CDR2 YNNKEL (reference sequence). DNA for the CDR3: TGTGCCAGCAGCCAAGCAAGGGGCAGCGGCGGGGGTGGCTACACCTTC. Its translation: CASSQARGSGGGGYTF.

This clone came up once. The rearrangement links TRBV29-1 to TRBJ1-1; 7 bases match TRBD1. The V gene's germline CDR1 is SQVTM and CDR2 ANQGSEA. J was trimmed by 4 bases and V by 6 bases; bases with no gene match: 8. The CDR3 sequence is 13 residues long. CDR3: CSVREGALTEAFF. CDR3 DNA: TGCAGCGTCCGGGAGGGGGCGCTCACTGAAGCTTTCTTT.

In its sample, this clone was seen once. The CDR3 loop is CASSQLSAGGLYEQYF. CDR3 nucleotide sequence: TGCGCCAGCAGCCAATTAAGTGCGGGGGGGCTCTACGAGCAGTACTTC. The V call is TRBV4-3, the J call TRBJ2-7, with TRBD2 matching over 9 bases. The CDR3 consists of 16 residues. Germline V gene lookup returns CDR1 LGHNA and CDR2 YSLEER. Germline trimming cut 2 bases from V and 3 bases from J; bases unmatched to any gene: 8.